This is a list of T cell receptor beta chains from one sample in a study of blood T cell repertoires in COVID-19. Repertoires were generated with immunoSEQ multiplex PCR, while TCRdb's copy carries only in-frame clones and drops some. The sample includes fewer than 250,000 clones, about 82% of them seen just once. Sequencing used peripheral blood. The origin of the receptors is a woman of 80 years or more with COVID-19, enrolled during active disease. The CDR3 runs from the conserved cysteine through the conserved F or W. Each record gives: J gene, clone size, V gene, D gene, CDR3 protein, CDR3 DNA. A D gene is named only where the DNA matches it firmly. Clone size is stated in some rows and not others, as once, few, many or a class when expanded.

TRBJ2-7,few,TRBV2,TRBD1,CASRRDRDYEQYF,TGTGCCAGCAGACGTGACAGGGACTACGAGCAGTACTTC
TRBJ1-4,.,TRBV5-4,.,CASRDVGGRMNEKLFF,TGTGCCAGCAGGGACGTCGGGGGGAGGATGAATGAAAAACTGTTTTTT
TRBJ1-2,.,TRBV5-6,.,CASSLVGQPYGYTF,TGTGCCAGCAGCTTGGTCGGACAGCCCTATGGCTACACCTTC
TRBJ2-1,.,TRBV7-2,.,CASSSIPRAGNEQFF,TGTGCCAGCAGCTCGATCCCCCGGGCGGGCAATGAGCAGTTCTTC
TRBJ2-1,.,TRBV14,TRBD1,CASSQGRDRGKFF,TGTGCCAGCAGCCAAGGAAGGGACAGGGGAAAGTTCTTC
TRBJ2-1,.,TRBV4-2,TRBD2,CASSPSGGASYNEQFF,TGTGCCAGCAGCCCTAGCGGGGGGGCGTCCTACAATGAGCAGTTCTTC
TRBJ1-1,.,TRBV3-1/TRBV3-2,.,CASSWRGTEAFF,TGTGCCAGCAGCTGGAGGGGTACTGAAGCTTTCTTT
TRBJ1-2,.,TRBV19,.,CASTPSWGGNYGYTF,TGTGCCAGTACTCCCTCTTGGGGGGGCAACTATGGCTACACCTTC
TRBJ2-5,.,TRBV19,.,CASIQTTADVQETQYF,TGTGCCAGTATTCAGACCACAGCAGACGTCCAAGAGACCCAGTACTTC
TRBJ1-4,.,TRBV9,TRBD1,CASSGGQGAPTNEKLFF,TGTGCCAGCAGCGGGGGACAGGGGGCCCCAACTAATGAAAAACTGTTTTTT
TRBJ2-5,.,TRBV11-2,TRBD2,CASSLGLFQETQYF,TGTGCCAGCAGCCTGGGACTATTTCAAGAGACCCAGTACTTC
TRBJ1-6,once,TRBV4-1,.,CASSQGRAVIQNSPLHF,TGCGCCAGCAGCCAAGGGCGGGCCGTCATACAGAATTCACCCCTCCACTTT
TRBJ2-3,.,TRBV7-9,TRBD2,CASSLRPSGGYTQYF,TGTGCCAGCAGCTTAAGGCCTAGCGGGGGATATACGCAGTATTTT
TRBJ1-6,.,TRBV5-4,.,CASRGGDKSPLHF,TGTGCCAGCAGGGGAGGGGACAAATCACCCCTCCACTTT
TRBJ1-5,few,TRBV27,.,CASSLSRWGLSRPQHF,TGTGCCAGCAGTTTATCGAGGTGGGGACTGTCCCGGCCCCAGCATTTT
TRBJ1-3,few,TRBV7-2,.,CASSADSSSGNTIYF,TGTGCCAGCAGCGCAGACAGTTCCTCTGGAAACACCATATATTTT
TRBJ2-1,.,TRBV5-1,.,CASSLGDSFNEQFF,TGCGCCAGCAGCTTGGGGGACTCGTTCAATGAGCAGTTCTTC
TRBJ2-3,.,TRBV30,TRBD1,CAYLSSGGGTGGTQYF,TGTGCGTACTTGTCCTCCGGCGGGGGGACAGGGGGTACGCAGTATTTT
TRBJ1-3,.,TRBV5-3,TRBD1,CARSFRDRGLYGNTIYF,TGTGCCAGAAGCTTCCGGGACAGGGGGCTTTATGGAAACACCATATATTTT
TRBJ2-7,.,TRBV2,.,CASSGLIEQYF,TGTGCCAGCAGTGGACTCATCGAGCAGTACTTC
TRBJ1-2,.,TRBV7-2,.,CASSFLSGYTF,TGTGCCAGCAGCTTCCTCTCGGGCTACACCTTC
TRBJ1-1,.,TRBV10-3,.,CAIGQGVNTEAFF,TGTGCCATCGGCCAGGGCGTCAACACTGAAGCTTTCTTT
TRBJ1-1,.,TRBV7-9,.,CASSFGANTEAFF,TGTGCCAGCAGCTTTGGGGCGAACACTGAAGCTTTCTTT
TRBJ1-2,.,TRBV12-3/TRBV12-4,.,CASSLTRYGYTF,TGTGCCAGCAGCCTGACACGCTATGGCTACACCTTC
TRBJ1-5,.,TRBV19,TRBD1,CASKQGGNQPQHF,TGTGCCAGTAAACAGGGGGGCAATCAGCCCCAGCATTTT
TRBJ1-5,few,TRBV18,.,CASSPGQGFQPQHF,TGTGCCAGCTCACCGGGGCAGGGCTTTCAGCCCCAGCATTTT
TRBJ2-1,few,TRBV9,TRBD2,CASSETSGGNEQFF,TGTGCCAGCAGCGAAACTAGCGGGGGTAATGAGCAGTTCTTC
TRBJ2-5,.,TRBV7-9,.,CASTPSAEETQYF,TGTGCCAGCACCCCTTCGGCGGAAGAGACCCAGTACTTC
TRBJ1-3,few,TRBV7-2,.,CASSLLGFGSGNTIYF,TGTGCCAGCAGCTTACTCGGTTTTGGCTCTGGAAACACCATATATTTT
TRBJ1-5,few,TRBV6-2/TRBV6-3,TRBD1,CASSYSKGAGNQPQHF,TGTGCCAGCAGTTACTCGAAGGGGGCTGGCAATCAGCCCCAGCATTTT
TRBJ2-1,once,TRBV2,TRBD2,CASSSEVAGYNEQFF,TGTGCCAGCAGTTCGGAGGTAGCGGGGTACAATGAGCAGTTCTTC
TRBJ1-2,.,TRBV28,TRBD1,CASRLQGALGYGYTF,TGTGCCAGCAGATTACAGGGGGCGCTGGGCTATGGCTACACCTTC
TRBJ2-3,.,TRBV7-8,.,CASQGQPTDTQYF,TGTGCCAGCCAGGGGCAGCCCACAGATACGCAGTATTTT
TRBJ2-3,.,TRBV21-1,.,CASSNRDRGPTDTQYF,TGTGCCAGCAGCAACCGGGACAGGGGTCCCACAGATACGCAGTATTTT
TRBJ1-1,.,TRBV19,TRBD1,CASTKAQGATEAFF,TGTGCCAGTACCAAAGCACAGGGGGCGACCGAAGCTTTCTTT
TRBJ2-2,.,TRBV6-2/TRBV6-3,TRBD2,CASSPGGGTGELFF,TGTGCCAGCAGTCCCGGGGGGGGCACCGGGGAGCTGTTTTTT
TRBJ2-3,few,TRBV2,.,CASSKGQKKGDTQYF,TGTGCCAGCAGTAAGGGACAAAAAAAGGGAGATACGCAGTATTTT
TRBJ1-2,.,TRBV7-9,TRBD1,CASSLGQGDYGYTF,TGTGCCAGCAGCCTCGGACAGGGAGACTATGGCTACACCTTC
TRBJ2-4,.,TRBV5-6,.,CASSLRGAGNIQYF,TGTGCCAGCAGCTTGCGCGGGGCGGGAAACATTCAGTACTTC
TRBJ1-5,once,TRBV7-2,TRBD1,CASTSDRGPNQPQHF,TGTGCCAGCACCTCAGACAGGGGGCCAAATCAGCCCCAGCATTTT
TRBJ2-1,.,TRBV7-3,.,CASSKDWSSYNEQFF,TGTGCCAGCAGCAAAGACTGGAGCTCCTACAATGAGCAGTTCTTC
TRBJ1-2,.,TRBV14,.,CASSQQPLVGGNYGYTF,TGTGCCAGCAGCCAACAGCCCCTAGTGGGGGGTAACTATGGCTACACCTTC
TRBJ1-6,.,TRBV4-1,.,CASSQDSRNSPLHF,TGCGCCAGCAGCCAGGACAGCCGTAATTCACCCCTCCACTTT
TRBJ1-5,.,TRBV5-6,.,CASSSQGYQPQHF,TGTGCCAGCAGTTCCCAGGGATATCAGCCCCAGCATTTT
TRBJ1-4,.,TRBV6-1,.,CASSDRGNEKLFF,TGTGCCAGCAGTGACAGGGGTAATGAAAAACTGTTTTTT
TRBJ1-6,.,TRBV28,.,CASSPPGPGRISPLHF,TGTGCCAGCAGCCCCCCCGGTCCCGGGAGAATTTCACCCCTCCACTTT
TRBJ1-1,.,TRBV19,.,CASSPGQRNTEAFF,TGTGCCAGTAGTCCGGGACAAAGGAACACTGAAGCTTTCTTT
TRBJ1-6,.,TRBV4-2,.,CASSQDLRQVPSSYNSPLHF,TGTGCCAGCAGCCAAGATCTCAGACAGGTCCCATCCTCCTATAATTCACCCCTCCACTTT
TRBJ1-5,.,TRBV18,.,CASSPPNRVEGDQPQHF,TGTGCCAGCTCACCACCGAACAGGGTTGAGGGGGATCAGCCCCAGCATTTT
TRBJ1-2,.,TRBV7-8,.,CASSLSYHASTYGYTF,TGTGCCAGCAGCTTAAGTTACCATGCATCTACCTATGGCTACACCTTC
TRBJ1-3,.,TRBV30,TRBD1,CAWSATGGSGNTIYF,TGTGCCTGGAGTGCGACAGGGGGCTCTGGAAACACCATATATTTT
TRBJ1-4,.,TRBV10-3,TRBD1,CATGGMDEKLFF,TGTGCCACAGGGGGCATGGATGAAAAACTGTTTTTT
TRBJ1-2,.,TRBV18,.,CASSPDSNYGYTF,TGTGCCAGCTCACCAGACAGTAACTATGGCTACACCTTC
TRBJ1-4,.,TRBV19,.,CASSITSTAEKLFF,TGTGCCAGTAGTATCACCTCGACAGCTGAAAAACTGTTTTTT
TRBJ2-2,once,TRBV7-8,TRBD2,CASSFTAGGYTGELFF,TGTGCCAGCAGCTTCACAGCGGGGGGCTACACCGGGGAGCTGTTTTTT
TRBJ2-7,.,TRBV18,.,CASSPLVEQYF,TGTGCCAGCTCACCCCTAGTCGAGCAGTACTTC
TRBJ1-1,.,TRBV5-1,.,CASNRTHRLNTEAFF,TGCGCCAGCAACAGAACTCACCGATTGAACACTGAAGCTTTCTTT
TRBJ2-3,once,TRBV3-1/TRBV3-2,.,CASKIGGGVRDTQYF,TGTGCCAGTAAGATCGGGGGTGGGGTCCGAGATACGCAGTATTTT
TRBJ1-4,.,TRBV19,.,CASSNSGNEKLFF,TGTGCCAGTAGCAACTCGGGGAATGAAAAACTGTTTTTT